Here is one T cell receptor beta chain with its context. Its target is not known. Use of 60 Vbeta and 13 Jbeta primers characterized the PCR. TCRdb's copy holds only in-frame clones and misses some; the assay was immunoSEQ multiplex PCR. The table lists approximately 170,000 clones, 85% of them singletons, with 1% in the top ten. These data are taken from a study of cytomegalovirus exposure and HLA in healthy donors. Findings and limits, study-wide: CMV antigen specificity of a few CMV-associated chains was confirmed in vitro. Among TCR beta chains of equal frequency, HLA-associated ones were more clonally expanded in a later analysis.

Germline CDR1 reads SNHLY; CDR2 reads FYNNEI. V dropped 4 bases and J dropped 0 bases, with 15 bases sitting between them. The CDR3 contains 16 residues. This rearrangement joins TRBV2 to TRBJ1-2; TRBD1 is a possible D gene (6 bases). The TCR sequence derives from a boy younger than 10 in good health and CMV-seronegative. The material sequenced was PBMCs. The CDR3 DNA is TGTGCCAGCAGTGGAGTATTGGACAGCACTAACTATGGCTACACCTTC. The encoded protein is CASSGVLDSTNYGYTF.